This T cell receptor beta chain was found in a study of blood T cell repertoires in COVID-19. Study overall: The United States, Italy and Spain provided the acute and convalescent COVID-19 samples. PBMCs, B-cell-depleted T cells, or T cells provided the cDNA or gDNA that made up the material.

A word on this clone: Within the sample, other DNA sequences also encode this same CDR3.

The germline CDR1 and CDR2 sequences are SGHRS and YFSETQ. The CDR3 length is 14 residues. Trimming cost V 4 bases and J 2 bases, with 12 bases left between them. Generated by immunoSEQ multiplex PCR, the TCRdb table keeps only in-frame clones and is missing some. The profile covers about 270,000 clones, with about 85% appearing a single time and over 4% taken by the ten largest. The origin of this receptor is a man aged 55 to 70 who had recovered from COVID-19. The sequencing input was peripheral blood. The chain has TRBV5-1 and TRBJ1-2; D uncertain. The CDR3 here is CASSPGTVNYGYTF. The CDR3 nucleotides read TGCGCCAGCAGCCCCGGTACGGTAAACTATGGCTACACCTTC.